This T cell receptor (beta chain) stems from a study of T-cell reconstitution after alpha-beta-depleted transplantation in children. Study-wide results and limits: One year post-transplant, T-cell counts and diversity were largely derived from T cells produced anew.

CDR1 and CDR2 from the germline V gene are MDHEN and SYDVKM. V was pared by 4 bases and J by 6 bases, with 6 bases between. CDR3 length: 11 amino acids. Details on this clonotype: Its antigen remains unidentified.

The TCRbeta library incorporated unique molecular identifiers. Each CDR3 protein gets one entry after TCRdb re-called the PCR reads with MiXCR. The sample comprises around 450,000 distinct CDR3 sequences, under 12% of which are singletons, and 2% to 2.5% rests with the top ten. The sample was PBMCs, taken before TCRalphabeta/CD19-depleted stem cell transplant. The clonotype comes from a child aged 2-15 years with inherited bone marrow failure, due to receive a stem cell transplant. The chain has TRBV28 and TRBJ1-1; no clear D. In DNA, the CDR3 is TGTGCCAGCAGTTCTTTCCCTGAAGCTTTCTTT. It encodes CASSSFPEAFF. Drawing the rest from reference TRBV28 and TRBJ1-1, the complete variable domain is DVKVTQSSRYLVKRTGEKVFLECVQDMDHENMFWYRQDPGLGLRLIYFSYDVKMKEKGDIPEGYSVSREKKERFSLILESASTNQTSMYLCASSSFPEAFFGQGTRLTVV.